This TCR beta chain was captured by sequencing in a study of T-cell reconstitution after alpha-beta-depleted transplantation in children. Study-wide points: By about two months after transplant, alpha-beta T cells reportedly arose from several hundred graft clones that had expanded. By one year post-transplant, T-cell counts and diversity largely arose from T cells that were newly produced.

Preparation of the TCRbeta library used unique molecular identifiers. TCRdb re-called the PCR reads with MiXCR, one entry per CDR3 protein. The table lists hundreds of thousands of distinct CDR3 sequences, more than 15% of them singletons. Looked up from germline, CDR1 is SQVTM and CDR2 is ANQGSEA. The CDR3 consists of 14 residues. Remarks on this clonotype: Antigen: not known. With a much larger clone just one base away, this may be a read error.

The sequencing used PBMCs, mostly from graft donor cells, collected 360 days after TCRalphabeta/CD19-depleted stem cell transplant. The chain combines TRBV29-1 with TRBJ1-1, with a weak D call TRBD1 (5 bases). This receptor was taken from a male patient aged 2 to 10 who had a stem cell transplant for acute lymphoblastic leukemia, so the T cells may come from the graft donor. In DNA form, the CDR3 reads TGCGGCGTTAGATCGGGGGGGTTAAACACTGAAGCTTTCTTT. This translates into CGVRSGGLNTEAFF.